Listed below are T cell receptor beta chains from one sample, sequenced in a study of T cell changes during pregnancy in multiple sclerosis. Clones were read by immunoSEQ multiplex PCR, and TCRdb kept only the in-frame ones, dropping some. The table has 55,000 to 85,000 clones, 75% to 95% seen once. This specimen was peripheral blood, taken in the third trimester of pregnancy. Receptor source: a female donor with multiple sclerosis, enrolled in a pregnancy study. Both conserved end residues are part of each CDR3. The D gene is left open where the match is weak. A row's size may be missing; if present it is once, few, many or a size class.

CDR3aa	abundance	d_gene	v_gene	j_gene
CASSLSGLYEQFF	.	.	TRBV27	TRBJ2-1
CASSDTSGKQFF	.	TRBD2	TRBV7-9	TRBJ2-1
CASSIAGLSSYEQYF	.	.	TRBV19	TRBJ2-7
CASSYSGAYYGYTF	once	.	TRBV6-5	TRBJ1-2
CASSRTAAVETQYF	.	.	TRBV14	TRBJ2-5
CASSGQVGQPQHF	.	TRBD1	TRBV6-5	TRBJ1-5
CASSSDLEHFSYEQYF	.	.	TRBV7-9	TRBJ2-7
CASSPGRGSVQPQHF	.	TRBD1	TRBV4-3	TRBJ1-5
CASSPQGYEQYF	.	.	TRBV19	TRBJ2-7
CASNPGGTDYGYTF	.	TRBD1	TRBV19	TRBJ1-2
CASSPPEEGAWETQYF	.	.	TRBV4-1	TRBJ2-5
CASRIGGEDQPQHF	.	.	TRBV19	TRBJ1-5
CASSAQVNSGNTIYF	.	.	TRBV5-6	TRBJ1-3
CSVQTGTSGSGGEQYF	few	TRBD2	TRBV29-1	TRBJ2-7
CASSVRQGDTQYF	.	TRBD1	TRBV7-7	TRBJ2-3
CASSLIGATNTEAFF	.	.	TRBV27	TRBJ1-1
CASSFTGDTNEKLFF	.	TRBD1	TRBV5-4	TRBJ1-4
CASSRLDRDEQFF	.	TRBD1	TRBV4-1	TRBJ2-1
CASSTSVLAAPTQYF	.	TRBD2	TRBV7-9	TRBJ2-5
CAWSVLGNTIYF	.	.	TRBV30	TRBJ1-3
CASTGGRYGYTF	.	.	TRBV6-5	TRBJ1-2
CASSTSDARGEQFF	.	.	TRBV27	TRBJ2-1
CASSFGRLDFTDTQYF	.	.	TRBV7-2	TRBJ2-3
CASSQETALSSGNTIYF	.	.	TRBV4-3	TRBJ1-3
CASSGGVRDQPQHF	.	.	TRBV2	TRBJ1-5
CASSQTGSNGYTF	.	TRBD1	TRBV5-1	TRBJ1-2
CASSLIRGATNEKLFF	.	.	TRBV5-1	TRBJ1-4
CASSGLAGSSYEQYF	.	TRBD2	TRBV7-2	TRBJ2-7
CASSLEPGLYSPLHF	.	.	TRBV5-8	TRBJ1-6
CASTPGQGDPPGYTF	.	TRBD1	TRBV6-6	TRBJ1-2
CASGLVQGSGGELFF	.	.	TRBV12-5	TRBJ2-2
CASRYEDSYGYTF	.	.	TRBV5-1	TRBJ1-2
CASSRNGLAGTNTGELFF	.	TRBD2	TRBV4-1	TRBJ2-2
CASSEDRAVRGELFF	.	.	TRBV2	TRBJ2-2
CASSATKGRRSNEQFF	.	.	TRBV9	TRBJ2-1
CASSRQAGNTGELFF	.	.	TRBV6-5	TRBJ2-2
CASSLAQGAKLFF	once	.	TRBV7-9	TRBJ1-4
CASSETGKETQYF	.	.	TRBV6-5	TRBJ2-5
CASSLDPGAGNTIYF	.	.	TRBV5-1	TRBJ1-3
CASSSHLDRAAEFF	.	TRBD1	TRBV13	TRBJ2-1
CASRIVGGNYEQYF	few	TRBD2	TRBV6-1	TRBJ2-7
CASKTELIHGYTF	.	.	TRBV7-9	TRBJ1-2
CASSDSDRVNYGYTF	.	TRBD1	TRBV10-1	TRBJ1-2
CASSSPTEPRYEQYF	.	.	TRBV6-5	TRBJ2-7
CASSRGGGIGNTIYF	.	.	TRBV27	TRBJ1-3
CASATGTGGLGYGYTF	.	TRBD1	TRBV7-3	TRBJ1-2
CASSPEWATGGRETQYF	.	TRBD1	TRBV5-6	TRBJ2-5
CASSWAGAGPNSYEQYF	.	.	TRBV5-1	TRBJ2-7